This TCR beta chain was captured in a study of blood T cell repertoires in COVID-19 (TCRdb year 2020). Background on the whole study: Collaborator samples came from the United States, Italy and Spain and covered acute and convalescent phases of COVID-19. The prospective study material was composed of cDNA or gDNA derived from T cells, B-cell-depleted T cells, or PBMCs. The dataset comprised deeply sampled blood TCRbeta repertoires from subjects exposed to, actively infected with, or recovered from COVID-19. The repertoires were released in a freely available public database intended as a resource for research on the immune response to SARS-CoV-2. The samples were drawn from two sources: the first 160 participants of the ongoing ImmuneRACE study, and over 1,000 subjects contributed by 6 global collaborators. The sample metadata nearly always contained a de-identified subject ID, COVID-19 status, age in years and sex. HLA class I and class II types, where available, came from metadata supplied by the sample provider rather than from assay-based typing. Here is what the overall study found, with its caveats: How much clinical and demographic metadata was included differed by source and by participant, and the metadata was provided uncurated.

In regard to this clone: No cognate antigen has been identified for it. No clone much larger than this one lies a single base away; base qualities are absent.

The collaborating institutions used their own protocols to collect whole blood in K2EDTA tubes. For TCRbeta analysis, collaborator samples were shipped as frozen whole blood, as isolated PBMCs, or as DNA extracted from either sample type. TCRbeta CDR3 regions were amplified from genomic DNA by means of the immunoSEQ Assay, a bias-controlled multiplex PCR. In the original analysis: The number of nucleated cells in each sample was estimated by amplification of reference gene primers within the assay. Sequence reads were collapsed and filtered to measure the absolute abundance of every unique TCRbeta CDR3 rearrangement. For each sample, productive Simpson clonality was calculated as the square root of Simpson's diversity index over productive rearrangements. TCRdb mirrors the immuneACCESS table, restricted to in-frame sequences. Some clones are absent from its copies; in checked studies, under half trace to an unresolved V gene, and the reason for the others is unknown. The V and J calls and clone size come from that table; D and trimming were worked out from the DNA. This sample has 100,000 or so clones in its table, and approximately 90% of those were observed once. The leading ten clones occupy 3% to 4.5% of the sample.

Spanning cysteine to phenylalanine, the CDR3 consists of 12 amino acids. Only CDR3 DNA remains: 36 bases, in frame from the first base. The germline V gene (reference sequence) gives CDR1 as PRHDT and CDR2 as FYEKMQ. A distance of 8 bases separates the germline ends of V and J, which lose 1 base and 8 bases respectively. The sample taken for sequencing was peripheral blood. This TCR was recovered from a woman in her fifties or sixties in a cohort sampled during active COVID-19. The rearranged segments are TRBV13 and TRBJ1-2, and TRBD1 may be the D gene, going by 5 matching bases. The CDR3 protein: CASSLDRYGYTF. The nucleotides read TGTGCCAGCAGCTTAGACAGGTACGGCTACACCTTC.